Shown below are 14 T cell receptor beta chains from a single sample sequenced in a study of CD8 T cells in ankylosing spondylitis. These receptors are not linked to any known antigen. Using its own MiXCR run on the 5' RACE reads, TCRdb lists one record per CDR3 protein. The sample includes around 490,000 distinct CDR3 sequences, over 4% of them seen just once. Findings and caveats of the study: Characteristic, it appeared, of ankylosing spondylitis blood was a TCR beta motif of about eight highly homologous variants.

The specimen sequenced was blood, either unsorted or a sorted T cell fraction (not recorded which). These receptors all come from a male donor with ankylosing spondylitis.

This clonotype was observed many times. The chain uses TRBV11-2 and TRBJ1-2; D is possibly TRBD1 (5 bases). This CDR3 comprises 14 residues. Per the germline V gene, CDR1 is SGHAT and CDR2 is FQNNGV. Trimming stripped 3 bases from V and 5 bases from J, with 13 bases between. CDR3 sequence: CASSFENPGYGYTF. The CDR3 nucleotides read TGTGCCAGCAGCTTCGAAAACCCAGGGTATGGCTACACCTTC.

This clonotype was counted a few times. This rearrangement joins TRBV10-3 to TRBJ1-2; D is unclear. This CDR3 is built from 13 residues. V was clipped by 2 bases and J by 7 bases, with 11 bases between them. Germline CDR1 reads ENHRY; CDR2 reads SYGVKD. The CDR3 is CAISEATFAGYTF. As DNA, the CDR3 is TGTGCCATCAGTGAGGCGACATTCGCTGGCTACACCTTC.

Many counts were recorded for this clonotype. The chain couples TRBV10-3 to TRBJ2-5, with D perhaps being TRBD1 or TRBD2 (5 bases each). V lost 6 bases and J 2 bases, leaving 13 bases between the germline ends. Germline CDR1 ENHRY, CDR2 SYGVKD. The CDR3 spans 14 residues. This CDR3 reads CAIRNGTAQETQYF. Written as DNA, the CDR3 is TGTGCCATCAGGAACGGGACGGCACAAGAGACCCAGTACTTC.

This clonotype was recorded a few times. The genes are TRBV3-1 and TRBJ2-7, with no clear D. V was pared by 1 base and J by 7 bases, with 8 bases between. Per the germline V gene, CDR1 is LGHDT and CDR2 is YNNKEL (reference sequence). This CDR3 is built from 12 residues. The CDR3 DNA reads TGTGCCAGCAGCCAAGGTGGAGAAGAGCAGTACTTC. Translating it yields CASSQGGEEQYF.

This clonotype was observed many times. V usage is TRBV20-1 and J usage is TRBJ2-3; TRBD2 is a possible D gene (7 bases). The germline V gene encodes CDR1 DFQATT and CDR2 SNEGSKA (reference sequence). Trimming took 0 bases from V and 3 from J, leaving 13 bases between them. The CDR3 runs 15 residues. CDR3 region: CSARDPGGRTDTQYF. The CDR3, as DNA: TGCAGTGCTAGAGATCCGGGGGGCAGGACAGATACGCAGTATTTT.

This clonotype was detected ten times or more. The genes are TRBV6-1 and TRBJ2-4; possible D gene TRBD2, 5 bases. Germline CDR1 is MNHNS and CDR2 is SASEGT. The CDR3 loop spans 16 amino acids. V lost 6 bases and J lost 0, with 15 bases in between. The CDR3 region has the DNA TGTGCCAGCAGCAGACTATCTCCCTTAGCCAAAAACATTCAGTACTTC. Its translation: CASSRLSPLAKNIQYF.

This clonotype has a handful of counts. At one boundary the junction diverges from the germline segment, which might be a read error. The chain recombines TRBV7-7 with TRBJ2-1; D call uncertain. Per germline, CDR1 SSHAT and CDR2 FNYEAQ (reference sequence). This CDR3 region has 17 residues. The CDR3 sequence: CASSPRFGPSSYNEQFF. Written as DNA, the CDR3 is TGTGCTAGCAGCCCCCGGTTTGGCCCGAGCTCCTACAATGAGCAGTTCTTC.

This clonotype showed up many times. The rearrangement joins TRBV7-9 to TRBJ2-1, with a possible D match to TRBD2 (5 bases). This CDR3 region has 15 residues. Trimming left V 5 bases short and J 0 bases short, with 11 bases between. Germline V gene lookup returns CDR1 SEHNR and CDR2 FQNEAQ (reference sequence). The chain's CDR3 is CASSASGRSYNEQFF. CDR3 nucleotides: TGTGCCAGCAGCGCCAGCGGACGCTCCTACAATGAGCAGTTCTTC.

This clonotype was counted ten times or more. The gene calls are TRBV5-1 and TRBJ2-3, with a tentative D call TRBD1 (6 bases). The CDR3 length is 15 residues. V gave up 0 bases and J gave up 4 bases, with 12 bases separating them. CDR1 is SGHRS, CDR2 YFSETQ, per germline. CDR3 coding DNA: TGCGCCAGCAGCTTGGACCTGGGGGCCGCAGATACGCAGTATTTT. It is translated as CASSLDLGAADTQYF.

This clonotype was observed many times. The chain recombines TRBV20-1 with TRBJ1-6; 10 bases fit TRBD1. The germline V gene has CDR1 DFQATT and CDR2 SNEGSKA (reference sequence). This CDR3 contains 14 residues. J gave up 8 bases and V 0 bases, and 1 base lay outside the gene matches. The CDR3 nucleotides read TGCAGTGCTAGAGACGGGACAGGGGATTCACCCCTCCACTTT. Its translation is CSARDGTGDSPLHF.

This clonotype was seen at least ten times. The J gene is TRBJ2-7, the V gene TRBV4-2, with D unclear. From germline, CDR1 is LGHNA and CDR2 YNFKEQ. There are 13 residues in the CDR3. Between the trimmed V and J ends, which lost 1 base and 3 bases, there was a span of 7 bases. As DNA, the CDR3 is TGTGCCAGCAGCCAAGGGTACGGCTACGAGCAGTACTTC. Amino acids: CASSQGYGYEQYF.

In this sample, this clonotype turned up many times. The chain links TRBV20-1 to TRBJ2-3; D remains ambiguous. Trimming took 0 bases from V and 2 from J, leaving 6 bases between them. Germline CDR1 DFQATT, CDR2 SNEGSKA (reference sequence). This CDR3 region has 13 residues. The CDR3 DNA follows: TGCAGTGCTAGAGACCCCGACACAGATACGCAGTATTTT. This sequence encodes CSARDPDTDTQYF.

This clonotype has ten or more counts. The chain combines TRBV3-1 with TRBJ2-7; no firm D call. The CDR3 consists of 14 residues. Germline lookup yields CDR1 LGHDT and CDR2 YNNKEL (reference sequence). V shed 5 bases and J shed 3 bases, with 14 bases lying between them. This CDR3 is CASSVPGQDYEQYF. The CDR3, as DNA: TGTGCCAGCAGCGTTCCTGGGCAGGACTACGAGCAGTACTTC.

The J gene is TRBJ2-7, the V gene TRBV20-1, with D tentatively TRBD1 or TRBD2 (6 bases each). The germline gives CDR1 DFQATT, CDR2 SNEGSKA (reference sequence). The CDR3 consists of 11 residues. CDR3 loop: CSSGEGEEQYF. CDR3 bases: TGCAGCTCGGGAGAGGGGGAAGAGCAGTACTTC.